This T cell receptor (beta chain) was sequenced in a study of T cell changes during pregnancy in multiple sclerosis. With 2 bases removed from V and 0 bases from J, the gap between germline ends came to 12 bases. The length of the CDR3 is 16 residues. CDR1 is MNHEY and CDR2 is SVGAGI in the germline V gene. Only in-frame clones appear in the TCRdb table, and some are missing; sequencing was by immunoSEQ multiplex PCR. Counted here are 60,000 or so clones, around nine tenths occurring once; the ten biggest clones make up roughly 0.85%. This sequence originates from a female donor with multiple sclerosis, enrolled in a pregnancy study. The V call is TRBV6-5, the J call TRBJ2-3; TRBD2 might be the D (7 bases). This sample comprised peripheral blood, obtained before pregnancy. The CDR3 region is CASSYQKGGSTDTQYF. Written as DNA, the CDR3 is TGTGCCAGCAGTTACCAAAAGGGGGGGAGCACAGATACGCAGTATTTT.